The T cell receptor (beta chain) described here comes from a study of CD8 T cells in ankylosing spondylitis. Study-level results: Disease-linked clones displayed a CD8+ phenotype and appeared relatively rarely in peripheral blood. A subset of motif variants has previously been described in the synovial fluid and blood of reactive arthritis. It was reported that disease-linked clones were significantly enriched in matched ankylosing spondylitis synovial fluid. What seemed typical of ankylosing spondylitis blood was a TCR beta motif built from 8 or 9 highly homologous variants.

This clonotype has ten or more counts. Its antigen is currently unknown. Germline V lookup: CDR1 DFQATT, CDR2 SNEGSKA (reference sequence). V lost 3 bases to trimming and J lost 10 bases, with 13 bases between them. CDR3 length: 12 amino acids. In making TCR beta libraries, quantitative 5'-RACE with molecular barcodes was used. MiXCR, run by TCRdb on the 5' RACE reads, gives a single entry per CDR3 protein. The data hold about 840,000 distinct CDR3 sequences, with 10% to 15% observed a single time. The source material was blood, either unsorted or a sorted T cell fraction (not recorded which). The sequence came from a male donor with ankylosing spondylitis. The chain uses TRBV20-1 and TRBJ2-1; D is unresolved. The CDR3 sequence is CSARGPPGEQFF. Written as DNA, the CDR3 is TGCAGTGCTAGGGGCCCCCCGGGCGAGCAGTTCTTC.